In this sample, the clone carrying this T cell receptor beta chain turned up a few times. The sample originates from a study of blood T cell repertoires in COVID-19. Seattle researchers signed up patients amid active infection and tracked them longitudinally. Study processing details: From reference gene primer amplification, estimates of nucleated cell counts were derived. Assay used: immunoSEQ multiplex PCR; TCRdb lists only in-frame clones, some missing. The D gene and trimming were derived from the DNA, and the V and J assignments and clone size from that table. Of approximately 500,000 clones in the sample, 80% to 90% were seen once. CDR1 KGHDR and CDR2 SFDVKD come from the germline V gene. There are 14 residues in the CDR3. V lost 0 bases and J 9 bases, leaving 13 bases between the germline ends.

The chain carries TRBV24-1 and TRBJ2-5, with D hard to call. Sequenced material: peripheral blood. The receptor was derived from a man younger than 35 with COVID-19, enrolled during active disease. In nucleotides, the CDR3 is TGTGCCACCAGTGATTTGCCGGCTGGTAGCCCCCAGTACTTC. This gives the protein CATSDLPAGSPQYF.